This T cell receptor (beta chain) was profiled in a study of blood T cell repertoires in COVID-19. Study at large: Donors in the United States, Italy and Spain gave samples during acute or convalescent COVID-19.

Donors were grouped by their self-reported clinical history. Within the 2 weeks before study entry, each person in the exposed group met a COVID-19 case. The trim removed 5 bases at V and 4 bases at J, leaving 8 bases unmatched. Germline values: CDR1 MNHEY, CDR2 SVGAGI. This CDR3 is 15 amino acids long. Assay used: immunoSEQ multiplex PCR; TCRdb lists only in-frame clones, some missing. The sample has around 320,000 clones, roughly 90% seen once. Sequencing was done on a sample of PBMCs or T cells enriched from blood (not recorded which). V usage is TRBV6-5 and J usage is TRBJ1-5, with TRBD1 matching 7 bases. This receptor was identified in a woman between 50 and 59 years old who had been exposed to COVID-19. The CDR3 spells CASSMFGTANQPQHF. CDR3 coding DNA: TGTGCCAGCAGTATGTTCGGGACAGCAAATCAGCCCCAGCATTTT.